These T cell receptor beta chains were read from a single sample in a study of cytomegalovirus exposure and HLA in healthy donors. Clones were read by immunoSEQ multiplex PCR, and TCRdb kept only the in-frame ones, dropping some. The table lists roughly 130,000 clones, 84% of them singletons. Source material: PBMCs. The source of these receptors is a woman younger than 45 in good health and CMV-seronegative. Each CDR3 is given with its conserved first and last residue. The D gene is left open where the match is weak. Clone size is shown for a subset of rows, as once, few, many or a class of expanded clone.

j_gene | abundance | d_gene | v_gene | CDR3aa | CDR3nt
TRBJ2-1 | . | TRBD2 | TRBV9 | CASSDRLAGGDNEQFF | TGTGCCAGCAGCGACCGACTAGCGGGGGGTGACAATGAGCAGTTCTTC
TRBJ2-6 | . | TRBD1 | TRBV19 | CASSAYDRGGGANVLTF | TGTGCCAGTAGTGCGTACGACAGGGGGGGAGGGGCCAACGTCCTGACTTTC
TRBJ1-1 | few | . | TRBV28 | CASSFAGTEAFF | TGTGCCAGCAGTTTCGCAGGCACTGAAGCTTTCTTT
TRBJ1-5 | . | . | TRBV19 | CATLGGFSNQPQHF | TGTGCCACCCTCGGGGGGTTCAGCAATCAGCCCCAGCATTTT
TRBJ2-2 | . | . | TRBV19 | CASSRGQTNTGELFF | TGTGCCAGTAGTAGAGGACAGACGAACACCGGGGAGCTGTTTTTT
TRBJ2-7 | . | . | TRBV7-2 | CASSLQGYEQYF | TGTGCCAGCAGCTTACAGGGCTACGAGCAGTACTTC
TRBJ2-1 | . | TRBD1 | TRBV19 | CASTIGTGFYNEQFF | TGTGCCAGTACCATCGGGACAGGGTTTTACAATGAGCAGTTCTTC
TRBJ2-7 | . | TRBD2 | TRBV6-5 | CASSSGGEQYF | TGTGCCAGCAGTTCGGGGGGCGAGCAGTACTTC
TRBJ2-7 | . | . | TRBV4-1 | CASSQGPYEQYF | TGCGCCAGCAGCCAGGGGCCCTACGAGCAGTACTTC
TRBJ2-7 | . | . | TRBV5-6 | CASSPLNLPYEQYF | TGTGCCAGCAGCCCCCTCAACTTACCCTACGAGCAGTACTTC
TRBJ1-4 | . | TRBD1 | TRBV18 | CASSQQGLNEKLFF | TGTGCCAGCTCCCAACAGGGGCTTAATGAAAAACTGTTTTTT
TRBJ2-7 | once | TRBD2 | TRBV14 | CASQLAGGSSYEQYF | TGTGCCAGTCAACTAGCGGGGGGGAGCTCCTACGAGCAGTACTTC
TRBJ2-7 | few | . | TRBV28 | CASSFGRQRLRSEQYF | TGTGCCAGCAGTTTCGGGAGACAAAGGCTAAGGAGTGAGCAGTACTTC
TRBJ2-5 | . | . | TRBV10-2 | CASSEWSYPGETQYF | TGCGCCAGCAGTGAGTGGTCTTACCCAGGGGAGACCCAGTACTTC
TRBJ1-2 | . | TRBD1 | TRBV6-6 | CASTHTGTGTGGYTF | TGTGCCAGCACCCATACCGGGACAGGGACCGGGGGCTACACCTTC
TRBJ2-1 | . | . | TRBV18 | CASSPPRASENEQFF | TGTGCCAGCTCACCCCCGCGAGCTAGCGAGAATGAGCAGTTCTTC
TRBJ1-2 | . | . | TRBV5-1 | CASSFVGENYGYTF | TGCGCCAGCTCTTTCGTCGGGGAAAACTATGGCTACACCTTC
TRBJ2-7 | . | . | TRBV30 | CAWSGRSPYEQYF | TGTGCCTGGAGCGGTCGAAGCCCCTACGAGCAGTACTTC
TRBJ2-3 | . | . | TRBV5-1 | CASSFGEGTDTQYF | TGCGCCAGCAGCTTTGGGGAGGGCACAGATACGCAGTATTTT
TRBJ2-1 | . | TRBD2 | TRBV5-1 | CASSLGPAGEQFF | TGCGCCAGCAGCTTGGGACCAGCGGGGGAGCAGTTCTTC
TRBJ2-1 | once | TRBD2 | TRBV5-6 | CASSLVLAGPPTDEQFF | TGTGCCAGCAGCTTGGTATTAGCGGGGCCCCCTACTGATGAGCAGTTCTTC
TRBJ1-2 | . | . | TRBV2 | CASSGATYGYTF | TGTGCCAGCAGTGGGGCGACCTATGGCTACACCTTC
TRBJ1-2 | . | . | TRBV6-5 | CASSSRGGYTF | TGTGCCAGCAGTTCCAGGGGTGGCTACACCTTC
TRBJ2-7 | . | . | TRBV6-5 | CASRMTVGEQYF | TGTGCCAGCAGGATGACAGTCGGCGAGCAGTACTTC
TRBJ1-2 | . | . | TRBV27 | CASSLGPAYGYTF | TGTGCCAGCAGTTTGGGCCCAGCTTATGGCTACACCTTC
TRBJ2-2 | once | TRBD1 | TRBV9 | CASSPSTGEATRSGELFF | TGTGCCAGCAGCCCGTCGACAGGGGAAGCAACCCGATCCGGGGAGCTGTTTTTT
TRBJ1-4 | . | . | TRBV11-2 | CASSLLGSGGGKLFF | TGTGCCAGCAGCCTCCTAGGTTCGGGGGGCGGAAAACTGTTTTTT
TRBJ2-3 | . | TRBD1 | TRBV4-1 | CASSFEGASTDTQYF | TGCGCCAGCAGCTTCGAGGGGGCTAGCACAGATACGCAGTATTTT
TRBJ2-5 | . | . | TRBV5-1 | CASTPWTNQETQYF | TGCGCCAGCACCCCTTGGACAAACCAAGAGACCCAGTACTTC
TRBJ2-3 | . | TRBD1 | TRBV6-4 | CASTRTAGGSDTQYF | TGTGCCAGCACCAGGACCGCAGGGGGCTCAGATACGCAGTATTTT
TRBJ1-5 | . | TRBD1 | TRBV18 | CASSRTGRNQPQHF | TGTGCCAGCTCAAGGACAGGGCGGAATCAGCCCCAGCATTTT
TRBJ1-2 | once | . | TRBV5-1 | CASSLDRVSYTF | TGCGCCAGCAGCTTGGACAGGGTTAGCTACACCTTC
TRBJ2-3 | . | . | TRBV6-6 | CASSYYQSTDTQYF | TGTGCCAGCAGTTACTACCAGTCCACAGATACGCAGTATTTT
TRBJ2-3 | . | . | TRBV6-5 | CASSYLDSSSTDTQYF | TGTGCCAGCAGTTATCTCGACAGTTCTAGCACAGATACGCAGTATTTT
TRBJ1-2 | . | TRBD1 | TRBV6-5 | CASSYVAGQEIYGYTF | TGTGCCAGCAGTTACGTGGCGGGACAGGAAATTTATGGCTACACCTTC
TRBJ1-6 | . | TRBD1 | TRBV27 | CASSFRSTGGGNSPLHF | TGTGCCAGCAGTTTCAGGTCGACAGGGGGTGGTAATTCACCCCTCCACTTT
TRBJ2-5 | . | . | TRBV18 | CASSPGLKETQYF | TGTGCCAGCTCACCAGGGCTCAAAGAGACCCAGTACTTC
TRBJ1-5 | . | TRBD1 | TRBV6-1 | CASRTGTGGNQPQHF | TGTGCCAGCAGGACCGGGACAGGGGGCAATCAGCCCCAGCATTTT
TRBJ2-3 | . | TRBD2 | TRBV9 | CASSVGRGGTDTQYF | TGTGCCAGCAGCGTCGGGCGGGGGGGCACAGATACGCAGTATTTT
TRBJ1-2 | . | TRBD1 | TRBV28 | CASSITGQASDSYTF | TGTGCCAGCAGCATAACAGGACAGGCCTCGGACTCCTACACCTTC
TRBJ1-3 | . | . | TRBV19 | CASRLAGRTSGNTIYF | TGTGCCAGCCGACTCGCGGGGAGAACCTCTGGAAACACCATATATTTT
TRBJ1-5 | . | TRBD1 | TRBV2 | CASSARTGLNQPQHF | TGTGCCAGCAGTGCTAGGACAGGCCTCAATCAGCCCCAGCATTTT